This T cell receptor (beta chain) comes out of a study of chronic HIV infection and antiretroviral therapy. Each CDR3 protein gets one entry after TCRdb re-called the 5' RACE reads with MiXCR. The profile covers fewer than 40,000 distinct CDR3 sequences, with more than 7.5% appearing a single time and about 2.4% taken by the ten largest. This clonotype was detected ten times or more. This CDR3 comprises 14 residues. V trimming: 5 bases; J trimming: 8 bases; junction bases outside the gene matches: 6. This TCR came from an adult who had HIV and had not received antiretroviral therapy, or was an uninfected healthy control (not recorded which). The J gene is TRBJ1-4, the V gene TRBV12-3 or TRBV12-4, with TRBD1 matching over 9 bases. The sample comprised peripheral blood. The CDR3 DNA follows: TGTGCCAGCAGTCCAGGACAGGGGTACGAAAAACTGTTTTTT. Translation gives CASSPGQGYEKLFF.